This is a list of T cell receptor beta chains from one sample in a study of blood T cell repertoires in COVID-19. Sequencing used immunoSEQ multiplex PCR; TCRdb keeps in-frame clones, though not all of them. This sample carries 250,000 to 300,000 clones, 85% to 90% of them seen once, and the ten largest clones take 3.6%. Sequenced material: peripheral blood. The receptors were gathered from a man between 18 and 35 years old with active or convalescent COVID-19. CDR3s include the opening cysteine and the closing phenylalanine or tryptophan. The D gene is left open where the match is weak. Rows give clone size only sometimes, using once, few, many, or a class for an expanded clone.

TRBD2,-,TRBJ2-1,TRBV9,CASSVLAGGFVEQFF,TGTGCCAGCAGCGTGCTAGCGGGGGGCTTCGTGGAGCAGTTCTTC
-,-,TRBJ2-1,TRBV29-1,CSVKTTGTYNEQFF,TGCAGCGTTAAGACGACAGGTACCTACAATGAGCAGTTCTTC
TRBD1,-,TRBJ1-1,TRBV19,CASSAQGGNTEAFF,TGTGCCAGTAGTGCACAGGGGGGAAACACTGAAGCTTTCTTT
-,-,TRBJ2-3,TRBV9,CASSVRSTSTDTQYF,TGTGCCAGCAGCGTAAGGTCGACTAGCACAGATACGCAGTATTTT
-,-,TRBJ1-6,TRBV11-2,CASSLADRGSTLHF,TGTGCCAGCAGCTTAGCCGACCGGGGTTCTACCCTCCACTTT
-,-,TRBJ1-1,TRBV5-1,CASSFRVESTEAFF,TGCGCCAGCAGCTTCCGGGTGGAGAGCACTGAAGCTTTCTTT
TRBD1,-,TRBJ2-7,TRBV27,CASSLAGQGMSYEQYF,TGTGCCAGCAGTTTAGCCGGACAGGGTATGTCCTACGAGCAGTACTTC
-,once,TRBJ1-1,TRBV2,CASSPTSIEAFF,TGTGCCAGCAGCCCGACTTCGATTGAAGCTTTCTTT
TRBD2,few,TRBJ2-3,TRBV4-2,CASSLETSGRVDTQYF,TGTGCCAGCAGCCTAGAGACTAGCGGGAGGGTGGATACGCAGTATTTT
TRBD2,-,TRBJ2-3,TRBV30,CAWSGGGTDTQYF,TGTGCCTGGAGTGGCGGGGGTACAGATACGCAGTATTTT
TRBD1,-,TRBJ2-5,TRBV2,CASSEFGTGWRETQYF,TGTGCCAGCAGTGAATTCGGGACAGGGTGGCGAGAGACCCAGTACTTC
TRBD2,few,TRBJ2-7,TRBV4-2,CASSQSRLAGGREQYF,TGTGCCAGCAGCCAATCCCGACTAGCGGGAGGCCGCGAGCAGTACTTC
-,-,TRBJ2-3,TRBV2,CANTRGSTDTQYF,TGTGCCAACACTCGGGGATCCACAGATACGCAGTATTTT
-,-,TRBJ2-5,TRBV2,CASSDMTEETQYF,TGTGCCAGCAGTGATATGACAGAAGAGACCCAGTACTTC
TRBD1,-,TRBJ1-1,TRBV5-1,CASSSYYRGDTEAFF,TGCGCCAGCAGCTCGTATTACAGGGGGGACACTGAAGCTTTCTTT
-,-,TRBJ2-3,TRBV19,CATGTRGTLTDTQYF,TGTGCCACCGGCACGAGGGGGACCCTCACAGATACGCAGTATTTT
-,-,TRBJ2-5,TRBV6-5,CASSQGGAGEETQYF,TGTGCCAGCAGCCAGGGGGGAGCGGGAGAAGAGACCCAGTACTTC
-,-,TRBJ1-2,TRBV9,CASSASGAYGYTF,TGTGCCAGCAGCGCCTCAGGGGCCTATGGCTACACCTTC
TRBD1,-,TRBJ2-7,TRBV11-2,CASSLDPGQGFEQYF,TGTGCCAGCAGCTTAGATCCGGGACAGGGATTCGAGCAGTACTTC
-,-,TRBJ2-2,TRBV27,CASLGAGELFF,TGTGCCAGCTTAGGGGCCGGGGAGCTGTTTTTT
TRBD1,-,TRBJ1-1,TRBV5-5,CASSLTGGRNTEAFF,TGTGCCAGCAGCTTGACAGGGGGCAGGAACACTGAAGCTTTCTTT
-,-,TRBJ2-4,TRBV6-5,CASTRSVGAKNIQYF,TGTGCCAGCACCCGGAGTGTCGGAGCCAAAAACATTCAGTACTTC
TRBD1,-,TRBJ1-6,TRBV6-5,CASRDRVDSPLHF,TGTGCCAGCAGGGACAGGGTGGATTCACCCCTCCACTTT
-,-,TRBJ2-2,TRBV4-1,CASSQRLIAAGELFF,TGCGCCAGCAGCCAAAGGTTGATAGCGGCCGGGGAGCTGTTTTTT
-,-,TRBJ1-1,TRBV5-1,CAGKAASTDTEAFF,TGCGCCGGCAAGGCGGCCTCAACGGACACTGAAGCTTTCTTT
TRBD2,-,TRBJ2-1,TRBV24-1,CATSDSHGGGPYNEQFF,TGTGCCACCAGTGATTCCCATGGCGGGGGTCCCTACAATGAGCAGTTCTTC
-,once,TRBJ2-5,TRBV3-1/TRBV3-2,CASSQDGGREETQYF,TGTGCCAGCAGCCAAGATGGGGGCAGAGAAGAGACCCAGTACTTC
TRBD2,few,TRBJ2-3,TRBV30,CAWRVYGGRSTDTQYF,TGTGCCTGGAGGGTATATGGCGGGAGGAGCACAGATACGCAGTATTTT
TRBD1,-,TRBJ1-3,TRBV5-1,CASSKDRGTGNTIYF,TGCGCCAGCAGCAAGGACAGGGGTACAGGAAACACCATATATTTT
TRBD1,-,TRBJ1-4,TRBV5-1,CASNVAGTGKEKLFF,TGCGCCAGCAACGTGGCAGGGACAGGGAAGGAAAAACTGTTTTTT
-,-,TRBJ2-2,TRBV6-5,CASAYASRTGELFF,TGTGCCAGCGCGTACGCTAGTCGCACCGGGGAGCTGTTTTTT
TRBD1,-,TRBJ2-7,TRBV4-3,CASSLHRGTYEQYF,TGCGCCAGCAGCCTACACAGGGGAACCTACGAGCAGTACTTC
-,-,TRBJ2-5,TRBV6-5,CASSQGSWETQYF,TGTGCCAGCAGCCAGGGATCGTGGGAGACCCAGTACTTC
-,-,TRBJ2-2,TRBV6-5,CASRGTPNTGELFF,TGTGCCAGCAGGGGGACACCGAACACCGGGGAGCTGTTTTTT
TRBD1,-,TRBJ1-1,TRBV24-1,CATSDTGTGGYTEAFF,TGTGCCACCAGTGATACCGGGACAGGGGGATACACTGAAGCTTTCTTT
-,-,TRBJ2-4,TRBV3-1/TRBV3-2,CASSQGRVENIQYF,TGTGCCAGCAGCCAAGGGAGGGTCGAAAACATTCAGTACTTC
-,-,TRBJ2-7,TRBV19,CASSTTGGAHEQYF,TGTGCCAGTAGCACTACAGGGGGGGCCCACGAGCAGTACTTC
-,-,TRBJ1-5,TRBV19,CASSIDWTVVQPQHF,TGTGCCAGTAGTATAGATTGGACAGTTGTGCAGCCCCAGCATTTT
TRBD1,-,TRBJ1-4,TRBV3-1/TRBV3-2,CASSQELWDSDEKLFF,TGTGCCAGCAGCCAAGAATTATGGGACAGCGATGAAAAACTGTTTTTT
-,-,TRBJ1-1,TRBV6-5,CASTEEYRENTEAFF,TGTGCCAGCACCGAAGAGTACAGAGAGAACACTGAAGCTTTCTTT
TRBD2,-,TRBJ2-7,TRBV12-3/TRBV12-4,CASGGLGFEQYF,TGTGCCAGCGGTGGACTAGGTTTCGAGCAGTACTTC
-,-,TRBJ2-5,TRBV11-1,CASSSPGRQKQETQYF,TGTGCCAGCAGCTCACCGGGGAGGCAGAAACAAGAGACCCAGTACTTC
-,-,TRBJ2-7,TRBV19,CASRTSHQNQGSYEQYF,TGTGCCAGTAGGACAAGCCACCAGAACCAAGGCTCCTACGAGCAGTACTTC
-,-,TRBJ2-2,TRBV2,CASRARGGSTGELFF,TGTGCCAGCAGGGCCCGGGGAGGTAGCACCGGGGAGCTGTTTTTT
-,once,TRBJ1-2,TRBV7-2,CASSLERRGYTF,TGTGCCAGCAGCCTAGAGCGACGTGGCTACACCTTC
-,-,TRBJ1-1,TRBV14,CASSPQGGLNTEAFF,TGTGCCAGCAGCCCCCAGGGTGGCCTGAACACTGAAGCTTTCTTT
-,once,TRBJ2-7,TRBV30,CAWSVYRSGEQYF,TGTGCCTGGAGTGTATATCGTTCAGGCGAGCAGTACTTC
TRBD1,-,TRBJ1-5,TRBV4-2,CASSQAYTGGASQPQHF,TGTGCCAGCAGCCAAGCTTATACAGGGGGCGCGTCTCAGCCCCAGCATTTT
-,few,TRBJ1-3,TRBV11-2,CASSLTGHYSGNTIYF,TGTGCCAGCAGCTTAACTGGACACTACTCTGGAAACACCATATATTTT
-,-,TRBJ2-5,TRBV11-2,CASSLAQETQYF,TGTGCCAGCAGCTTAGCGCAAGAGACCCAGTACTTC
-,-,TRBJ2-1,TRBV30,CAWSVRNEQFF,TGTGCCTGGAGTGTCAGAAATGAGCAGTTCTTC
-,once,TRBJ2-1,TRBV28,CASSLAGLYNEQFF,TGTGCCAGCAGTTTAGCTGGACTATACAATGAGCAGTTCTTC
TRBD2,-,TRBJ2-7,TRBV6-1,CASSERGGGFYEQYF,TGTGCCAGCAGTGAACGGGGGGGCGGGTTCTACGAGCAGTACTTC
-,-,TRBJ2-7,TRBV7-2,CASSSNRAAYEQYF,TGTGCCAGCAGCTCGAACAGGGCGGCCTACGAGCAGTACTTC